This T cell receptor beta chain comes out of a study of beta chain features in type 1 diabetes. Notes on the study in general: Shortening of TCRB CDR3s, moderate but significant, appeared in all four CD4+ subsets of Type 1 diabetes patients.

Investigators reverse transcribed all isolated RNA, so they sequenced expressed TCRB transcripts. The repertoire was sequenced with immunoSEQ multiplex PCR; TCRdb's copy has only in-frame clones and lacks some. The data hold around 150,000 clones, with around 8.4% observed a single time. This clone was observed a few times. Antigen unknown. CDR1 and CDR2 from the germline V gene are SQVTM and ANQGSEA. V was trimmed by 5 bases and J by 11 bases, leaving 18 bases between them. The CDR3 has 12 amino acids. The chain is built from TRBV29-1 and TRBJ1-1; D is unclear. The sequence was collected from a woman between 18 and 30 years old with type 1 diabetes. Sequencing was done on a sample of central memory CD4+ T cells from blood. The CDR3 here is CSVHSAGWRAFF. In DNA form, the CDR3 reads TGCAGCGTTCATTCGGCGGGTTGGAGGGCTTTCTTT.